This T cell receptor (beta chain) derives from a study of immune evolution from preneoplasia to lung adenocarcinoma. The CDR3 is 17 amino acids. V shed 7 bases and J 3 bases; nucleotides not matched to a gene: 14. The germline V gene has CDR1 LGHNT and CDR2 FRNRAP. Each case's diagnosis was confirmed by two pathologists on H&E. After pathologic assessment, macro-dissection selected premalignant or tumor cells for extraction. Notes on the study in general: Compared with EGFR-mutant or double wild-type lesions, KRAS-mutant nodules were more clonal.

Sequencing was performed with immunoSEQ multiplex PCR; in TCRdb, only in-frame clones are kept and a portion is missing. The table shows about 21,000 clones, with approximately 75% occurring only once. In regard to this clone: What it binds is unknown.

This TCR was sampled from a person between 55 and 70 years old with lung adenocarcinoma. The J gene is TRBJ1-5, the V gene TRBV12-5; 8 bases agree with TRBD1. The sample was FFPE invasive lung adenocarcinoma tissue. This chain's CDR3 is CASAPFGTGLLNQPQHF. Here the CDR3 DNA reads TGTGCTAGTGCCCCGTTCGGGACAGGTCTACTCAATCAGCCCCAGCATTTT.